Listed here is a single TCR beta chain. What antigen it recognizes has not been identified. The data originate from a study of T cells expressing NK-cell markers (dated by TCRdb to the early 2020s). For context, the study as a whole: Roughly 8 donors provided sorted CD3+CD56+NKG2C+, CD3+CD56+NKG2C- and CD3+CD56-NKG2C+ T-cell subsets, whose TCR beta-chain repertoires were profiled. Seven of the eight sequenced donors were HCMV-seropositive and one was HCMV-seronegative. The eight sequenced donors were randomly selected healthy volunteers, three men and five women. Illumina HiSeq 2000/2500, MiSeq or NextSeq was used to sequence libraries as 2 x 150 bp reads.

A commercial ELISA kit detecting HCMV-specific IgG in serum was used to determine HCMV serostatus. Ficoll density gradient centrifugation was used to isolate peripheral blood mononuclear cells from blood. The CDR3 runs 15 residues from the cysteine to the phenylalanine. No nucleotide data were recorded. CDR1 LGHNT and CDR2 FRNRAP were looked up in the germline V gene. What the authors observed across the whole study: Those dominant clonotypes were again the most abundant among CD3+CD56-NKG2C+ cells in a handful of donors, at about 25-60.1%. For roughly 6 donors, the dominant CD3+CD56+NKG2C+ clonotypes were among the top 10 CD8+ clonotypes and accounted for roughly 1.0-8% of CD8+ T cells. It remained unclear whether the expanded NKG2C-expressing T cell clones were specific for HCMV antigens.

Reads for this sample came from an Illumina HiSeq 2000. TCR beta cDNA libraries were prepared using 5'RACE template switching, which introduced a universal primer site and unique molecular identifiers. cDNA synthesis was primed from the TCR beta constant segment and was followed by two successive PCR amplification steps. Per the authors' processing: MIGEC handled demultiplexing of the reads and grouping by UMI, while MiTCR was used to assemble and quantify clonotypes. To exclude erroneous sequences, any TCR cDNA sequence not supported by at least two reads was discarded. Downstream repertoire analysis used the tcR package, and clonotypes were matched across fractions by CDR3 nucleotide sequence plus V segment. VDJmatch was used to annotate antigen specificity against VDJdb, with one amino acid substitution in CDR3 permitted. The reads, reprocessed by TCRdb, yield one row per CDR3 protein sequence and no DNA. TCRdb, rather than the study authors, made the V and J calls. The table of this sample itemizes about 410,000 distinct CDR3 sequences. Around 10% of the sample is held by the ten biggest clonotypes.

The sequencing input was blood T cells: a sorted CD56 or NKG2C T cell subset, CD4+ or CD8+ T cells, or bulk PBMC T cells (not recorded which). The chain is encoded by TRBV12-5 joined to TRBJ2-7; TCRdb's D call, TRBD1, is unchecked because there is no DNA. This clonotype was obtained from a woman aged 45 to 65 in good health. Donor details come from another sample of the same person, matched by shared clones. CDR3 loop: CASGSPGTGDYEQYF.